This is a list of T cell receptor beta chains from one sample in a study of cytomegalovirus exposure and HLA in healthy donors. Produced via immunoSEQ multiplex PCR; TCRdb's table is partial and in-frame only. In the table there are about 90,000 clones, around 84% of which are singletons. Sequencing was performed on PBMCs. The source of these receptors is a woman in her thirties or forties in good health and CMV-seropositive. CDR3s include the opening cysteine and the closing phenylalanine or tryptophan. D genes are given only for firm matches. Size is stated for part of the rows, as once, few or many counts, or as a class when the clone is expanded.

v_gene	d_gene	j_gene	abundance	CDR3nt	CDR3aa
TRBV23-1	.	TRBJ1-1	.	TGCGCCAGCAGTCACAACAACAGGGTCCTACTTTTGAACACTGAAGCTTTCTTT	CASSHNNRVLLLNTEAFF
TRBV5-4	TRBD1	TRBJ1-5	.	TGTGCCAGCAGCCCGGACAGGGGGCCCGATCAGCCCCAGCATTTT	CASSPDRGPDQPQHF
TRBV7-6	TRBD1	TRBJ2-7	.	TGTGCCAGCAGCTTAGCCGGGACAGGGGACTACGAGCAGTACTTC	CASSLAGTGDYEQYF
TRBV7-2	.	TRBJ2-2	.	TGTGCCAGCAGCACCCGGGACTTACACACCGGGGAGCTGTTTTTT	CASSTRDLHTGELFF
TRBV19	.	TRBJ2-7	.	TGTGCCAGTAGTACGGCAGGGATGAACGAGCAGTACTTC	CASSTAGMNEQYF
TRBV13	TRBD2	TRBJ2-5	.	TGTGCCAGCAGCCCCCCTAGCGGGATCCAAGAGACCCAGTACTTC	CASSPPSGIQETQYF
TRBV28	.	TRBJ1-1	many	TGTGCCAGCAGTCACTTAGGGCGGGTGAGAAACACTGAAGCTTTCTTT	CASSHLGRVRNTEAFF
TRBV5-6	.	TRBJ1-2	.	TGTGCCAGCAGCTTGAAGCGCTGGGGCTACACCTTC	CASSLKRWGYTF
TRBV11-3	TRBD2	TRBJ2-5	.	TGTGCCAGCAGCTCGCCTCCGGGACTAGCGGGCCCTCAAGAGACCCAGTACTTC	CASSSPPGLAGPQETQYF
TRBV6-4	.	TRBJ1-3	.	TGTGCCAGCAGTGGTTCGAGGGCTAGCTCTGGAAACACCATATATTTT	CASSGSRASSGNTIYF
TRBV7-9	.	TRBJ1-1	.	TGTGCCAGCAGCTCAATGAACACTGAAGCTTTCTTT	CASSSMNTEAFF
TRBV11-2	.	TRBJ1-2	.	TGTGCCAGCAGCTTACGGCCGGGGAACGGCTACACCTTC	CASSLRPGNGYTF
TRBV7-2	.	TRBJ1-2	.	TGTGCCAGCAGCCTCGTTAGGGGCCTGGGCTATGGCTACACCTTC	CASSLVRGLGYGYTF
TRBV4-3	TRBD2	TRBJ2-3	few	TGCGCCAGCAGCCACGGAGGGGCGGGAGGCACAGATACGCAGTATTTT	CASSHGGAGGTDTQYF
TRBV9	.	TRBJ2-5	.	TGTGCCAGCAGCCAGGGGAACAGAGAGACCCAGTACTTC	CASSQGNRETQYF
TRBV7-3	TRBD2	TRBJ2-1	.	TGTGCCAGCAGCTTATTTAGCGGGGCCCGTGAGCAGTTCTTC	CASSLFSGAREQFF
TRBV5-4	.	TRBJ2-2	.	TGTGCCAGCAGCTTGGGCTCAGAGAACACCGGGGAGCTGTTTTTT	CASSLGSENTGELFF
TRBV6-5	.	TRBJ1-2	once	TGTGCCAGCAGCCCCCCCGACAGTTATGGCTACACCTTC	CASSPPDSYGYTF
TRBV11-3	.	TRBJ2-7	.	TGTGCCAGCAGCCCAAATCCCGGGACTCTTCGGTACTTC	CASSPNPGTLRYF
TRBV7-2	.	TRBJ2-4	.	TGTGCCAGCAGCTCCGGGGCCAAAAACATTCAGTACTTC	CASSSGAKNIQYF
TRBV6-6	TRBD2	TRBJ2-7	.	TGTGCCAGCAGCCCCCGAGCGGGAGACTACGAGCAGTACTTC	CASSPRAGDYEQYF
TRBV4-3	TRBD2	TRBJ2-7	.	TGCGCCAGCAGCCAAGATCAAGCGGGATGGTCCTACGAGCAGTACTTC	CASSQDQAGWSYEQYF
TRBV7-2	.	TRBJ2-5	.	TGTGCCAGCAGCTTACAGGGATACGAGACCCAGTACTTC	CASSLQGYETQYF
TRBV30	TRBD2	TRBJ2-7	.	TGTGCCTGGAGCCTCCTGGGGGGGGGTCCCTACTTC	CAWSLLGGGPYF
TRBV6-1	.	TRBJ2-7	.	TGTGCCAGCAGTGAATTGGAGGCGGGTAACCTCTACGAGCAGTACTTC	CASSELEAGNLYEQYF
TRBV28	TRBD2	TRBJ2-1	.	TGTGCCAGCAGTTTGGGTTTGTTGGCGGGAGGCGCCAATGAGCAGTTCTTC	CASSLGLLAGGANEQFF
TRBV7-6	TRBD2	TRBJ2-1	.	TGTGCCAGCAGCTTCAGTCGGCGTCACCAGTCAGCGGGAGGAGTTGAGCAGTTCTTC	CASSFSRRHQSAGGVEQFF
TRBV18	.	TRBJ2-2	.	TGTGCCAGCCGTGGTAGCGATGCCACCGGGGAGCTGTTTTTT	CASRGSDATGELFF
TRBV2	.	TRBJ2-3	.	TGTGCCAGCAATAGCTTGGCCACAGATACGCAGTATTTT	CASNSLATDTQYF
TRBV4-2	TRBD2	TRBJ2-6	.	TGTGCCAGCAGCCCTTTCCCCGCGGGGGGTAGCTCTGGGGCCAACGTCCTGACTTTC	CASSPFPAGGSSGANVLTF
TRBV7-8	.	TRBJ1-1	.	TGTGCCAGCAGCTTAGACGGCAGGGAAGCTTTCTTT	CASSLDGREAFF
TRBV7-8	TRBD1	TRBJ1-5	.	TGTGCCAGCAGCCTGACCCGGACAGGGATCGATCAGCCCCAGCATTTT	CASSLTRTGIDQPQHF
TRBV19	TRBD1	TRBJ2-2	.	TGTGCCAGTAGTATAGGGACAGGGCACACCGGGGAGCTGTTTTTT	CASSIGTGHTGELFF
TRBV4-1	TRBD1	TRBJ2-5	.	TGCGCCAGCAGCCAAGTCTGGGGACAGGACTTGGAGACCCAGTACTTC	CASSQVWGQDLETQYF
TRBV25-1	.	TRBJ2-2	.	TGTGCCAGCAGTGGCGGGGCAGCCGCGAACACCGGGGAGCTGTTTTTT	CASSGGAAANTGELFF
TRBV9	TRBD2	TRBJ2-7	.	TGTGCCAGCAGCGTAGGCCTAGCGGACTACGAGCAGTACTTC	CASSVGLADYEQYF
TRBV11-3	TRBD2	TRBJ2-7	.	TGTGCCAGCAGCGGGCTAGCGGGAGGGGCCTACGAGCAGTACTTC	CASSGLAGGAYEQYF
TRBV2	TRBD2	TRBJ2-7	.	TGTGCCGGACAATTTGGGACTAGCGAGACTTACTACGAGCAGTACTTC	CAGQFGTSETYYEQYF
TRBV5-4	.	TRBJ2-3	.	TGTGCCAGCAGCTTTGATCCCCGACAAGGCACAGATACGCAGTATTTT	CASSFDPRQGTDTQYF
TRBV7-2	TRBD2	TRBJ2-5	.	TGTGCCAGCAGCTTAAAGCGGGACCAGGTAGAGACCCAGTACTTC	CASSLKRDQVETQYF
TRBV9	.	TRBJ1-3	.	TGTGCCAGCAGCCCGGATCCCAGGGGTCCTGGAAACACCATATATTTT	CASSPDPRGPGNTIYF
TRBV9	TRBD2	TRBJ2-1	.	TGTGCCAGCAGCGTAGAACTAGCGGGAAATGAGCAGTTCTTC	CASSVELAGNEQFF
TRBV2	TRBD2	TRBJ2-3	.	TGTGCCAGCAGTGACAGCGCGGGAGGGCCAACAGATACGCAGTATTTT	CASSDSAGGPTDTQYF
TRBV9	.	TRBJ2-1	.	TGTGCCAGCAGCGTAGGAATCGCGGGTTACGATGAGCAGTTCTTC	CASSVGIAGYDEQFF
TRBV9	TRBD2	TRBJ2-7	.	TGTGCCAGCAGCGCGGGACTAGCGGTTCCCTACGAGCAGTACTTC	CASSAGLAVPYEQYF
TRBV9	.	TRBJ2-1	.	TGTGCCAGCAGCACGACGGGGAATGAGCAGTTCTTC	CASSTTGNEQFF
TRBV27	TRBD1	TRBJ2-3	few	TGTGCCAGCAGTCCAACCAGGGGGCGCTGGGATACGCAGTATTTT	CASSPTRGRWDTQYF
TRBV6-1	TRBD2	TRBJ2-7	.	TGTGCCAGCAGTGAAGTTTTTCGGCTAGCGGCCTACGAGCAGTACTTC	CASSEVFRLAAYEQYF
TRBV13	TRBD2	TRBJ2-7	.	TGTGCCAGCAGCAAAAGACTAGCGGGAGGCCTGGGCGAGCAGTACTTC	CASSKRLAGGLGEQYF
TRBV7-9	.	TRBJ1-5	.	TGTGCCAGCAGCCCAGGGGTTGGCAATCAGCCCCAGCATTTT	CASSPGVGNQPQHF
TRBV6-5	.	TRBJ2-3	once	TGTGCCAGCAGTCGTAGCACAGATACGCAGTATTTT	CASSRSTDTQYF
TRBV9	TRBD1	TRBJ2-7	.	TGTGCCAGCAGCGCGGGGACAGGCTACGAGCAGTACTTC	CASSAGTGYEQYF
TRBV14	TRBD1	TRBJ2-3	.	TGTGCCAGCAGCCCCAGACAGGGGTACAATACGCAGTATTTT	CASSPRQGYNTQYF
TRBV19	.	TRBJ2-1	.	TGTGCCAGTAGTATTGCGGGTGGCCCCCCAAACAATGAGCAGTTCTTC	CASSIAGGPPNNEQFF
TRBV4-3	.	TRBJ2-2	.	TGCGCCAGCAGCCAAGGCGGGGATAACACCGGGGAGCTGTTTTTT	CASSQGGDNTGELFF
TRBV7-9	.	TRBJ1-1	.	TGTGCCAGCAGCCAAAACGCGGGACCTCGGATGACTGAAGCTTTCTTT	CASSQNAGPRMTEAFF